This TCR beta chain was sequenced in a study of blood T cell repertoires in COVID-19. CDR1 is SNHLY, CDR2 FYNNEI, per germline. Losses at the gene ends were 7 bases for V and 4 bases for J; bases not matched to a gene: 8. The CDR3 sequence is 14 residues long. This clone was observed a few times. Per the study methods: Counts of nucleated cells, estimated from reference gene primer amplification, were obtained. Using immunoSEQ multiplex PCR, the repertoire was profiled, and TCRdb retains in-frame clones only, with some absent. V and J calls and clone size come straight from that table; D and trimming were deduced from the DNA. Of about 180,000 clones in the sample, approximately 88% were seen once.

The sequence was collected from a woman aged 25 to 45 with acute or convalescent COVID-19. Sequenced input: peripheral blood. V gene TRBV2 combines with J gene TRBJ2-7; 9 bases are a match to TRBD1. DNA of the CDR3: TGTGCCAGCACCCCGACAGGGGGGGGGTACGAGCAGTACTTC. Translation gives CASTPTGGGYEQYF.